The rows below give T cell receptor beta chains drawn from one sample of a study of OX40 agonist ivuxolimab in advanced cancers. Only in-frame clones appear in the TCRdb table, and some are missing; sequencing was by immunoSEQ multiplex PCR. Here the sample spans 65,000 to 90,000 clones, around 90% being singletons. The sequences come from CD4+ or CD8+ T cells sorted from blood, collected in a trial of the OX40 agonist ivuxolimab. The receptors derive from an adult with an advanced solid tumor such as melanoma, head and neck, liver or kidney cancer. Both conserved end residues are part of each CDR3. The D gene is left open where the match is weak. A clone size is listed for some rows: how often the clone was seen (once, few, many), or a class if it is expanded.

clone size	J gene	V gene	D gene	CDR3 protein	CDR3 DNA
-	TRBJ2-1	TRBV28	TRBD2	CASSFSSGGNEQFF	TGTGCCAGCAGTTTTAGCTCGGGAGGAAATGAGCAGTTCTTC
-	TRBJ2-1	TRBV2	TRBD2	CASSVETSGSYEQFF	TGTGCCAGCAGTGTGGAGACTAGCGGGAGTTATGAGCAGTTCTTC
medium-sized	TRBJ1-2	TRBV11-2	-	CASSLVYGYTF	TGTGCCAGCAGCTTAGTTTATGGCTACACCTTC
once	TRBJ2-7	TRBV7-8	-	CASSLQSISDEQYF	TGTGCCAGCAGCTTGCAGTCTATTTCTGACGAGCAGTACTTC
-	TRBJ2-3	TRBV5-1	-	CASSGGHRDFTDTQYF	TGCGCCAGCAGCGGGGGGCATCGGGACTTCACAGATACGCAGTATTTT
few	TRBJ2-3	TRBV7-9	TRBD2	CASSRGLAGGPTDTQYF	TGTGCCAGCAGCCGAGGACTAGCGGGAGGACCTACAGATACGCAGTATTTT
-	TRBJ2-3	TRBV19	TRBD1	CASTPGQGLTDTQYF	TGTGCCAGTACCCCAGGACAGGGGCTCACAGATACGCAGTATTTT
-	TRBJ1-2	TRBV6-6	-	CASTPLGQGHGYTF	TGTGCCAGCACTCCCCTCGGGCAGGGCCATGGCTACACCTTC
-	TRBJ2-1	TRBV9	TRBD2	CASSVALAGVSSSYNEQFF	TGTGCCAGCAGCGTAGCTCTAGCGGGAGTGTCCAGCTCCTACAATGAGCAGTTCTTC
once	TRBJ1-4	TRBV5-1	-	CASSLAVITTNEKLFF	TGCGCCAGCAGCTTGGCCGTGATTACAACTAATGAAAAACTGTTTTTT
-	TRBJ2-2	TRBV5-8	-	CASSLVSRGTGELFF	TGTGCCAGCAGCTTGGTTTCCAGGGGAACCGGGGAGCTGTTTTTT
-	TRBJ2-2	TRBV4-2	-	CASTLGERVAGELFF	TGTGCCAGCACCCTTGGGGAGCGAGTTGCCGGGGAGCTGTTTTTT
few	TRBJ1-2	TRBV28	-	CASGDHYGYTF	TGTGCCAGCGGAGACCACTATGGCTACACCTTC
-	TRBJ2-3	TRBV30	TRBD2	CAWSVRSGRVDTQYF	TGTGCCTGGAGTGTTAGGAGCGGGAGAGTAGATACGCAGTATTTT
-	TRBJ2-7	TRBV9	-	CASSVRGGGPYEQYF	TGTGCCAGCAGCGTCAGAGGGGGGGGGCCCTACGAGCAGTACTTC
-	TRBJ1-2	TRBV5-1	-	CASSLTQTNYGYTF	TGCGCCAGCAGCTTAACACAAACTAACTATGGCTACACCTTC
-	TRBJ2-7	TRBV10-3	-	CAIRGDGRAGSSYEQYF	TGTGCCATCAGGGGCGACGGGAGAGCGGGTAGCTCCTACGAGCAGTACTTC
-	TRBJ2-2	TRBV5-1	TRBD1	CASSRDRGPYGELFF	TGCGCCAGCAGCAGGGACAGGGGGCCGTACGGGGAGCTGTTTTTT
-	TRBJ2-1	TRBV14	-	CASSQEIRNEQFF	TGTGCCAGCAGCCAAGAAATTCGCAATGAGCAGTTCTTC
-	TRBJ2-4	TRBV27	-	CASRQVGAYIQYF	TGTGCCAGCAGGCAAGTGGGCGCGTACATTCAGTACTTC
-	TRBJ2-4	TRBV2	-	CASKEGAKNIQYF	TGTGCCAGCAAGGAGGGAGCCAAAAACATTCAGTACTTC
-	TRBJ2-7	TRBV4-1	-	CASSQASSYEQYF	TGCGCCAGCAGCCAAGCCAGCTCCTACGAGCAGTACTTC
-	TRBJ2-1	TRBV25-1	-	CASSESPLGGEQFF	TGTGCCAGCAGTGAATCGCCCTTGGGCGGTGAGCAGTTCTTC
-	TRBJ2-1	TRBV19	-	CASSYGTDGEQFF	TGTGCCAGTAGTTACGGGACTGATGGGGAGCAGTTCTTC
-	TRBJ2-5	TRBV6-1	TRBD2	CASSEVGGGGTSVRKTQYF	TGTGCCAGCAGTGAAGTAGGAGGTGGGGGGACTAGCGTCCGAAAGACCCAGTACTTC
-	TRBJ2-5	TRBV30	TRBD1	CAWRSGGAAQETQYF	TGTGCCTGGAGGTCAGGGGGCGCCGCCCAAGAGACCCAGTACTTC
few	TRBJ1-2	TRBV4-1	-	CAVDRPLRGVTF	TGCGCCGTTGACAGACCACTAAGAGGGGTCACCTTC
once	TRBJ2-6	TRBV5-4	-	CASSPTQGPGANVLTF	TGTGCCAGCAGCCCCACTCAGGGCCCTGGGGCCAACGTCCTGACTTTC
-	TRBJ2-2	TRBV7-9	-	CASSLDVGELFF	TGTGCCAGCAGCTTAGATGTCGGGGAGCTGTTTTTT
-	TRBJ1-2	TRBV14	TRBD1	CASSPRTGRLYYGYTF	TGTGCCAGCAGCCCAAGGACAGGGCGCCTTTACTATGGCTACACCTTC
-	TRBJ2-7	TRBV5-1	-	CASSTPPGLPSAYEQYF	TGCGCCAGCAGCACCCCACCGGGACTCCCTTCAGCCTACGAGCAGTACTTC
-	TRBJ2-4	TRBV6-5	-	CASSYYRGGKNIQYF	TGTGCCAGCAGTTACTACAGGGGGGGCAAAAACATTCAGTACTTC
-	TRBJ2-5	TRBV28	-	CASGRETQYF	TGTGCCAGCGGGAGAGAGACCCAGTACTTC
-	TRBJ2-6	TRBV2	-	CASSDRGFSGANVLTF	TGTGCCAGCAGTGATAGGGGGTTCTCTGGGGCCAACGTCCTGACTTTC
-	TRBJ2-1	TRBV7-2	-	CASSLAHRSYNEQFF	TGTGCCAGCAGCTTAGCCCATAGATCTTACAATGAGCAGTTCTTC
-	TRBJ1-2	TRBV28	-	CATKQEAYGYTF	TGTGCCACCAAGCAGGAAGCTTATGGCTACACCTTC
-	TRBJ2-4	TRBV6-1	-	CASSEQGGKNIQYF	TGTGCCAGCAGTGAACAGGGAGGCAAAAACATTCAGTACTTC
-	TRBJ2-2	TRBV9	-	CASSVGQNTGELFF	TGTGCCAGCAGCGTAGGTCAGAACACCGGGGAGCTGTTTTTT